This is a list of T cell receptor beta chains from one sample in a study of regulatory T cells in long-lasting Graves disease. MiXCR, run by TCRdb on the multiplex PCR reads, gives a single entry per CDR3 protein. Counted here are roughly 470,000 distinct CDR3 sequences, around 21% occurring once; the ten biggest clones make up less than 9%. The specimen comprised peripheral blood mononuclear cells (PBMCs), sampled when the disease was refractory, from a patient treated with antithyroid drugs. These receptor sequences come from a female donor with Graves disease. The CDR3 runs from the conserved cysteine through the conserved F or W. A D gene is named only where the DNA matches it firmly. A row's size may be missing; if present it is once, few, many or a size class.

clone_size,j_call,d_call,v_call,cdr3_aa,cdr3_nt
.,TRBJ2-2,.,TRBV20-1,CWTTLARDTGELFF,TGCTGGACTACCCTAGCCCGTGACACCGGGGAGCTGTTTTTT
many,TRBJ1-5,TRBD1,TRBV7-2,CASSPGQGRRQPQHF,TGTGCCAGCAGCCCGGGACAGGGTCGGCGGCAGCCCCAGCATTTT
few,TRBJ2-2,.,TRBV6-2/TRBV6-3,CASSYTKGAGTGELFF,TGTGCCAGCAGTTACACAAAGGGGGCGGGAACCGGGGAGCTGTTTTTT
few,TRBJ2-7,.,TRBV9,CASSVSPGSYEQYF,TGTGCCAGCAGCGTCTCTCCGGGATCTTACGAGCAGTACTTC
many,TRBJ2-5,.,TRBV28,CASSPSGPRGTQYF,TGTGCCAGCAGTCCATCAGGGCCCCGGGGGACCCAGTACTTC
.,TRBJ2-5,.,TRBV28,CASSSFRGETQYF,TGTGCCAGCAGTTCTTTCCGGGGAGAGACCCAGTACTTC
few,TRBJ1-1,TRBD1,TRBV5-4,CASSLGGQGWDTEAFF,TGTGCCAGCAGCTTGGGAGGACAGGGCTGGGACACTGAAGCTTTCTTT
.,TRBJ1-5,TRBD1,TRBV29-1,CSVLLEGALSNQPQHF,TGCAGCGTCCTCCTGGAGGGGGCGCTTAGCAATCAGCCCCAGCATTTT
few,TRBJ1-1,.,TRBV6-1,CASRRRDTNTEAFF,TGTGCCAGCAGGCGCCGGGACACGAACACTGAAGCTTTCTTT
few,TRBJ2-7,.,TRBV20-1,CSAAGVVYEQYF,TGCAGTGCGGCCGGGGTAGTCTACGAGCAGTACTTC
few,TRBJ2-5,.,TRBV6-4,CASSYEFGLSETQYF,TGTGCCAGCAGTTACGAGTTTGGCCTATCGGAGACCCAGTACTTC
many,TRBJ2-4,.,TRBV5-1,CASRSPGARNIQYF,TGCGCCAGCAGGTCTCCAGGGGCAAGAAACATTCAGTACTTC
few,TRBJ2-7,TRBD2,TRBV20-1,CSARDPAGSGGGHWYEQYF,TGCAGTGCTAGAGATCCTGCGGGATCCGGGGGGGGGCATTGGTACGAGCAGTACTTC
.,TRBJ2-7,.,TRBV6-1,CASGELYEQYF,TGTGCCAGCGGCGAACTCTACGAGCAGTACTTC
many,TRBJ1-2,.,TRBV6-1,CASSEVPGINYGYTF,TGTGCCAGCAGTGAAGTGCCCGGGATTAACTATGGCTACACCTTC
once,TRBJ1-3,TRBD1,TRBV7-2,CASSFEGATGNTIYF,TGTGCCAGCAGCTTTGAGGGGGCAACTGGAAACACCATATATTTT
.,TRBJ1-1,.,TRBV5-1,CASSPEPTAMNTEAFF,TGCGCCAGCAGCCCCGAACCGACAGCTATGAACACTGAAGCTTTCTTT
few,TRBJ2-7,.,TRBV29-1,CSVGGVGQFSSYEQYF,TGCAGCGTTGGGGGGGTTGGACAGTTCAGCTCCTACGAGCAGTACTTC
.,TRBJ2-5,TRBD1,TRBV5-4,CASSFRRGRETLYF,TGTGCCAGCAGCTTTCGAAGGGGGCGAGAGACCCTGTACTTC
.,TRBJ1-1,.,TRBV9,CASSKDLNTEAFF,TGTGCCAGCAGCAAGGACCTGAACACTGAAGCTTTCTTT
.,TRBJ2-6,.,TRBV6-1,CASRGVTGHSGANVLTF,TGTGCCAGCAGAGGGGTAACAGGGCACTCTGGGGCCAACGTCCTGACTTTC
.,TRBJ2-7,.,TRBV30,CAWSVPGGIIDEQYF,TGTGCCTGGAGTGTACCAGGAGGGATCATCGACGAGCAGTACTTC
many,TRBJ1-2,TRBD1,TRBV30,CAWMTGLYGYTF,TGTGCCTGGATGACAGGGCTGTATGGCTACACCTTC
.,TRBJ1-1,.,TRBV5-1,CASSLVVRGTEAFF,TGCGCCAGCAGCTTGGTGGTGCGGGGCACTGAAGCTTTCTTT
many,TRBJ2-2,.,TRBV5-1,CASSLLGTLHTGELFF,TGCGCCAGCAGCTTGTTGGGGACACTTCACACCGGGGAGCTGTTTTTT
.,TRBJ2-5,.,TRBV7-9,CASSPTREETQYF,TGTGCCAGCAGCCCGACGCGAGAAGAGACCCAGTACTTC
many,TRBJ2-7,.,TRBV28,CASSSTAKALSYEQYF,TGTGCCAGCAGTTCGACAGCGAAGGCCCTTTCCTACGAGCAGTACTTC
.,TRBJ2-1,.,TRBV9,CASSVGGLSYNEQFF,TGTGCCAGCAGCGTAGGGGGCTTGTCCTACAATGAGCAGTTCTTC
.,TRBJ1-3,.,TRBV9,CASSVAPRNTIYF,TGTGCCAGCAGCGTAGCTCCCCGAAACACCATATATTTT
.,TRBJ2-2,.,TRBV29-1,CSVRGDTGELFF,TGCAGCGTTAGGGGGGACACCGGGGAGCTGTTTTTT
many,TRBJ2-5,.,TRBV7-2,CASSYIQGRETQYF,TGTGCCAGCAGCTACATACAGGGTAGAGAGACCCAGTACTTC
many,TRBJ2-5,TRBD1,TRBV6-1,CASSRDRIQETQYF,TGTGCCAGCAGTCGGGACAGGATACAAGAGACCCAGTACTTC
.,TRBJ2-1,.,TRBV20-1,CSASGGNEQFF,TGCAGTGCTAGTGGGGGCAATGAGCAGTTCTTC
.,TRBJ1-6,.,TRBV27,CASSVSTGFSPLHF,TGTGCCAGCAGTGTTTCAACAGGGTTCTCACCCCTCCACTTT
.,TRBJ1-3,.,TRBV6-9,CASSYSNMGRDTIYF,TGTGCCAGCAGTTACTCCAACATGGGTCGGGACACCATATATTTT
many,TRBJ1-4,.,TRBV28,CASKRDGRPGEKLFF,TGTGCCAGCAAAAGGGACGGTCGGCCGGGGGAAAAACTGTTTTTT
many,TRBJ2-7,.,TRBV12-3/TRBV12-4,CASSERAYEQYF,TGTGCCAGCAGTGAAAGGGCGTACGAGCAGTACTTC
many,TRBJ1-1,TRBD1,TRBV2,CASSGQGVDTEAFF,TGTGCCAGCAGTGGGCAGGGGGTGGACACTGAAGCTTTCTTT
.,TRBJ2-2,.,TRBV14,CASSQEASNTGELFF,TGTGCCAGCAGCCAAGAGGCATCGAACACCGGGGAGCTGTTTTTT
.,TRBJ2-7,.,TRBV20-1,CSARPPGSYEQYF,TGCAGTGCTAGACCACCAGGGTCCTACGAGCAGTACTTC
many,TRBJ1-5,TRBD1,TRBV7-2,CASSLGDRLQPQHF,TGTGCCAGCAGCTTAGGGGACAGGCTTCAGCCCCAGCATTTT
many,TRBJ2-7,TRBD2,TRBV7-9,CASTASGGYEQYF,TGTGCCAGCACCGCTAGCGGGGGGTACGAGCAGTACTTC
many,TRBJ1-4,.,TRBV27,CASSSPGTTNEKLFF,TGTGCCAGCAGTTCCCCGGGTACAACTAATGAAAAACTGTTTTTT
many,TRBJ2-7,.,TRBV7-3,CASSLGGRGGEQYF,TGTGCCAGCAGCTTAGGCGGCAGAGGGGGCGAGCAGTACTTC
.,TRBJ2-7,TRBD2,TRBV6-1,CASRETSGRMEQYF,TGTGCCAGCAGGGAAACTAGCGGGAGGATGGAACAGTACTTC
.,TRBJ1-3,.,TRBV5-4,CASSLMGATGNTIYF,TGTGCCAGCAGCTTGATGGGGGCGACTGGAAACACCATATATTTT
few,TRBJ2-7,.,TRBV6-1,CAAARSTYEQYF,TGTGCCGCGGCCAGGAGCACCTACGAGCAGTACTTC